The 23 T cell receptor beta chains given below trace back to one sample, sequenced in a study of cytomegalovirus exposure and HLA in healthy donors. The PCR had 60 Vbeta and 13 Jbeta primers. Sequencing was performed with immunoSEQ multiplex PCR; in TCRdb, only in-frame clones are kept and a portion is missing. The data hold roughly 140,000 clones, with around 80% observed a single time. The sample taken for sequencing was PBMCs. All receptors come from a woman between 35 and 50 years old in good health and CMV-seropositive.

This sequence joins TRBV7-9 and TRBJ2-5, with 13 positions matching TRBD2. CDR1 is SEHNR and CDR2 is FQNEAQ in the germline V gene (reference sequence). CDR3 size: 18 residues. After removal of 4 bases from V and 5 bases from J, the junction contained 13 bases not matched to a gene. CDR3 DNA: TGTGCCAGCAGCTGGGAGACTAGCGGGGGGACCTTTTGGGAGACCCAGTACTTC. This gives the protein CASSWETSGGTFWETQYF. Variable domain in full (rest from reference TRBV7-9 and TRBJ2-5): DTGVSQNPRHKITKRGQNVTFRCDPISEHNRLYWYRQTLGQGPEFLTYFQNEAQLEKSRLLSDRFSAERPKGSFSTLEIQRTEQGDSAMYLCASSWETSGGTFWETQYFGPGTRLLVL.

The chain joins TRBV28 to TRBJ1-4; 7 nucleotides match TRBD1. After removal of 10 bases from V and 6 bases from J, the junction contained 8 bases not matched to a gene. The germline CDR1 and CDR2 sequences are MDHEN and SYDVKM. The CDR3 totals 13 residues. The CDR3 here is CATRTGADEKLFF. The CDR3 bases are TGTGCCACCCGAACAGGGGCGGATGAAAAACTGTTTTTT.

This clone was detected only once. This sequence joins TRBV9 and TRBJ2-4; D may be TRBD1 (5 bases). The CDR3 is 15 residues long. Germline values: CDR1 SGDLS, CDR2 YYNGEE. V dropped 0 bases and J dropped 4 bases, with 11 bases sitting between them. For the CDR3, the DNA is TGTGCCAGCAGCGTAGAGTCAGGGTTAAAAAACATTCAGTACTTC. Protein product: CASSVESGLKNIQYF.

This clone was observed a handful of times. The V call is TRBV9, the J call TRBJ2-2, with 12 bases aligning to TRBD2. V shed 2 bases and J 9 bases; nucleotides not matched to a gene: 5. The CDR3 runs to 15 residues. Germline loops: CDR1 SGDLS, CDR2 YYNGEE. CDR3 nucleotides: TGTGCCAGCAGCGTTGATCTAGCGGGGGGGCGGGAGCTGTTTTTT. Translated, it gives CASSVDLAGGRELFF.

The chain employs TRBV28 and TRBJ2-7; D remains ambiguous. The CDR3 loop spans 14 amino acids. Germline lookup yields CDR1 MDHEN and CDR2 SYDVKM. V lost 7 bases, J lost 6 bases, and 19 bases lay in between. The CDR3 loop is CASTPARLTSEQYF. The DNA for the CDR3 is TGTGCCAGCACTCCGGCCAGGTTAACGTCCGAGCAGTACTTC.

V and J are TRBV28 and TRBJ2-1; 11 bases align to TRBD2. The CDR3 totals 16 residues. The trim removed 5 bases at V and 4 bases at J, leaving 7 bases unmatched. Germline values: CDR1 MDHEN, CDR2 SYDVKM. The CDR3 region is CASSPPIAGGYNEQFF. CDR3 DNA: TGTGCCAGCAGTCCCCCCATAGCGGGGGGGTACAATGAGCAGTTCTTC.

CDR3 region: CASRVEGHSYNEQFF. The CDR3 DNA reads TGTGCCAGCAGAGTAGAGGGACATTCCTACAATGAGCAGTTCTTC. The genes are TRBV5-6 and TRBJ2-1; TRBD1 might be the D (6 bases). The CDR3 has 15 residues. Germline loops: CDR1 SGHDT, CDR2 YYEEEE. V dropped 5 bases and J dropped 1 base, with 13 bases sitting between them.

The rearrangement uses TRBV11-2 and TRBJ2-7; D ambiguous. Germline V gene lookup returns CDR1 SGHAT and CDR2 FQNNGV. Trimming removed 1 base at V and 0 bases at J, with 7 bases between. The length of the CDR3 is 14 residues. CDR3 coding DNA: TGTGCCAGCAGCTTAGGGCCAAGCTCCTACGAGCAGTACTTC. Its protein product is CASSLGPSSYEQYF.

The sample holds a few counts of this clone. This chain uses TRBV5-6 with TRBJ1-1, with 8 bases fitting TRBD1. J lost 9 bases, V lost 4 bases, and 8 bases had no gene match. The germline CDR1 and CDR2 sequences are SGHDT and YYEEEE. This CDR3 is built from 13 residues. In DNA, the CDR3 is TGTGCCAGCAGCGGGACAGGCTTCGTTAAAGCTTTCTTT. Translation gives CASSGTGFVKAFF.

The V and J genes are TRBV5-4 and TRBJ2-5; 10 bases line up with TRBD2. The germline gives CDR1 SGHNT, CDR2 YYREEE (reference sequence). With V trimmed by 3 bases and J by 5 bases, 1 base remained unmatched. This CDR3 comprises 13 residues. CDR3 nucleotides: TGTGCCAGCAGCTCGACTAGCGGGGAGACCCAGTACTTC. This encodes CASSSTSGETQYF.

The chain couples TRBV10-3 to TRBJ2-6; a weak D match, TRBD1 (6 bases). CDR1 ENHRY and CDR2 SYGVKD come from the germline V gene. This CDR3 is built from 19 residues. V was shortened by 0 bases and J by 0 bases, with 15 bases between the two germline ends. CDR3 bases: TGTGCCATCAGTGAGTCCCGGGACACTTTCTTCTCTGGGGCCAACGTCCTGACTTTC. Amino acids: CAISESRDTFFSGANVLTF.

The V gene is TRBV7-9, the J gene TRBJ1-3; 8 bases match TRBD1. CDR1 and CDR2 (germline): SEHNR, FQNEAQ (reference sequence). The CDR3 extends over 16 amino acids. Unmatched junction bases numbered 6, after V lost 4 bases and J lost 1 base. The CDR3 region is CASSSAWDRSGNTIYF. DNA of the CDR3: TGTGCCAGCAGCTCCGCGTGGGACAGGTCTGGAAACACCATATATTTT.

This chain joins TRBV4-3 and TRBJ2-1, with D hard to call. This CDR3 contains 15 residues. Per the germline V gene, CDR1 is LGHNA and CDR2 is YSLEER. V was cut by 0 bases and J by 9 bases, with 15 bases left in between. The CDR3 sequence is CASSQDEQRGREQFF. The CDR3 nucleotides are TGCGCCAGCAGCCAAGACGAGCAGAGAGGCCGTGAGCAGTTCTTC.

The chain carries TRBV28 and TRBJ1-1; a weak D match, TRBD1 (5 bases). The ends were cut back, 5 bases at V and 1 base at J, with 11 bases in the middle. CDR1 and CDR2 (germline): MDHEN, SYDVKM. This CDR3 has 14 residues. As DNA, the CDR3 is TGTGCCAGCAGTAGGGGTATCCGGAACACTGAAGCTTTCTTT. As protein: CASSRGIRNTEAFF.

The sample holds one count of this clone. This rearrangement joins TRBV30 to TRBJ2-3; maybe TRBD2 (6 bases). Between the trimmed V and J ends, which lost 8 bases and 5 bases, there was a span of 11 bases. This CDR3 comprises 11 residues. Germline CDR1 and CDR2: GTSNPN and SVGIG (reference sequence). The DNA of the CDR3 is TGTGCCATAGCGGATCTAGATACGCAGTATTTT. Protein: CAIADLDTQYF.

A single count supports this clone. In nucleotides, the CDR3 is TGTGCCAGCAGAAGCAGCGGAAGAACCTACGAGCAGTACTTC. Its translation: CASRSSGRTYEQYF. This rearrangement joins TRBV7-2 to TRBJ2-5; perhaps TRBD2 as D (5 bases). Near its end, the DNA agrees better with TRBJ2-7, so the J call may be wrong. Germline V gene data show CDR1 as SGHTA and CDR2 as FQGNSA. The CDR3 covers 14 residues.

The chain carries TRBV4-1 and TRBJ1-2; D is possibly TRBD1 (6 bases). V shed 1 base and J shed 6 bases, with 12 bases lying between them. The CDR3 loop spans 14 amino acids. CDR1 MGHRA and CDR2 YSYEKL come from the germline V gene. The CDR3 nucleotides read TGCGCCAGCAGCCAAGGGACTAGGGGGAATGGCTACACCTTC. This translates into CASSQGTRGNGYTF.

For the CDR3, the DNA is TGTGCCAGCAGCCACTGGGACAGGGAATCGGATACGCAGTATTTT. Its protein is CASSHWDRESDTQYF. This sequence joins TRBV9 and TRBJ2-3, with 9 bases fitting TRBD1. Trimming took 4 bases from V and 6 from J; bases not matched to a gene: 9. Germline values: CDR1 SGDLS, CDR2 YYNGEE. The CDR3 extends over 15 amino acids.

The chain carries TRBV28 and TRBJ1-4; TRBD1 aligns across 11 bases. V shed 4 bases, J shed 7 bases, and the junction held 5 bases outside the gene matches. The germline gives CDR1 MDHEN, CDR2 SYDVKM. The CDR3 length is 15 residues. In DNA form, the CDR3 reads TGTGCCAGCAGTTCTCGGACAGGGGGCGTTGAAAAACTGTTTTTT. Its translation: CASSSRTGGVEKLFF.

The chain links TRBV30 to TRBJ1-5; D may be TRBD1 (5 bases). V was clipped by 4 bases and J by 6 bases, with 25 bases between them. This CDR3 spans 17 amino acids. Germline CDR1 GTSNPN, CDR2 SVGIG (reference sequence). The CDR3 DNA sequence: TGTGCCTGGACCCAACAGTCCAGGCAGGGTTTGAGTCAGCCCCAGCATTTT. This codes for CAWTQQSRQGLSQPQHF.

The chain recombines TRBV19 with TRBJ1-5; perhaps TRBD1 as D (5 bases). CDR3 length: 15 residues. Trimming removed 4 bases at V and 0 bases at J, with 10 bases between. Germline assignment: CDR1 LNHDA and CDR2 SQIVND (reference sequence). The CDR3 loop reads CASSTTEHSNQPQHF. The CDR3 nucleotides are TGTGCCAGTAGTACGACAGAACATAGCAATCAGCCCCAGCATTTT.

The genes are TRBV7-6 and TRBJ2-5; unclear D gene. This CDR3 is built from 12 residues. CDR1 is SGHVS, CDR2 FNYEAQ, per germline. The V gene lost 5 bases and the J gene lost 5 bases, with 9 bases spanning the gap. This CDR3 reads CASSPNAETQYF. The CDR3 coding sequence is TGTGCCAGCAGCCCTAATGCGGAGACCCAGTACTTC.

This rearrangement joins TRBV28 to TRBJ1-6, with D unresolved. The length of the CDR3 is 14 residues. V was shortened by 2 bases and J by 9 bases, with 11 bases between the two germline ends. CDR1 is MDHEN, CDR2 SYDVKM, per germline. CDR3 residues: CASSLRGIPSPLHF. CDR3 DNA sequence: TGTGCCAGCAGTTTACGAGGGATCCCTTCACCCCTCCACTTT.